This T cell receptor beta chain was identified in a study of shared clonotypes between healthy human individuals. Sequencing used immunoSEQ multiplex PCR; TCRdb keeps in-frame clones, though not all of them. The sample carries about 100,000 clones, roughly three quarters recorded once. The length of the CDR3 is 16 residues. From germline, CDR1 is SEHNR and CDR2 FQNEAQ (reference sequence). The J segment lost 5 bases and the V segment lost 6 bases, leaving 14 bases of the junction unmatched. This receptor was identified in a man aged 25 to 40 in good health. The sample comprised memory CD8+ T cells sorted from blood. The subset was: CD45RO+ cells pooled with CCR7-negative TemRA cells. The rearrangement joins TRBV7-9 to TRBJ2-7, with 9 nucleotides matching TRBD1. The CDR3 reads CASSFRGRTGVDEQYF. The CDR3 DNA is TGTGCCAGCAGTTTTAGGGGTAGGACAGGGGTGGACGAGCAGTACTTC.